Listed below are T cell receptor beta chains from one sample, sequenced in a study of T cells in Graves' hyperthyroidism and ophthalmopathy. TCRdb processed the multiplex PCR reads anew with MiXCR; each CDR3 protein has one entry. The sample contains 250,000 to 300,000 distinct CDR3 sequences, approximately 15% of which appear only once. The sample was blood. Receptor source: a woman in her thirties or forties with Graves' hyperthyroidism that later progressed to Graves' ophthalmopathy. Both conserved end residues are part of each CDR3. The order of the fields is J gene, V gene, D gene, clone size, CDR3 DNA, CDR3 protein. D genes are given only for firm matches. Some rows mark clone size as missing; the rest say once, few, many or name a class of expanded clone.

TRBJ1-5,TRBV2,NA,many,TGTGCCAGCAGTGAGCTATTTAGCAATCAGCCCCAGCATTTT,CASSELFSNQPQHF
TRBJ1-1,TRBV29-1,NA,NA,TGCAGCGTTGTCAACAATATAGGGGAAGCTTTCTTT,CSVVNNIGEAFF
TRBJ2-1,TRBV20-1,TRBD2,many,TGCAGTGCTTTGGGACTAGCGAGACTCAATGAGCAGTTCTTC,CSALGLARLNEQFF
TRBJ2-1,TRBV6-4,TRBD1,many,TGTGCCAGCAGTACCGGGACAGAGGATGAGCAGTTCTTC,CASSTGTEDEQFF
TRBJ2-2,TRBV9,NA,few,TGTGCCAGCAGCGTAGGACTAGAGAACACCGGGGAGCTGTTTTTT,CASSVGLENTGELFF
TRBJ2-7,TRBV28,NA,many,TGTGCCAGCAGTTTCCGGGATATAGCGGGACAGGCCAAGGAGCAGTACTTC,CASSFRDIAGQAKEQYF
TRBJ1-3,TRBV4-1,NA,many,TGCGCCAGCAGCCAAGATCTAGAGAATCCTAGAAACACCATATATTTT,CASSQDLENPRNTIYF
TRBJ1-1,TRBV29-1,NA,many,TGCAGCGTTGAAGGGAGCTCCGGGACATTTCTCGGAGCTTTCTTT,CSVEGSSGTFLGAFF
TRBJ2-1,TRBV9,TRBD2,many,TGTGCCAGCAGCGTAGTCGGGAGGAGTAACAATGAGCAGTTCTTC,CASSVVGRSNNEQFF
TRBJ2-7,TRBV13,NA,many,TGTGCCAGCACCCTAGGAGGACACGAGTACGAGCAGTACTTC,CASTLGGHEYEQYF
TRBJ2-5,TRBV28,TRBD2,NA,TGTGCCAGCAGTTTATTTGGTCGGCTAGCGGGAGAAGAGACCCAGTACTTC,CASSLFGRLAGEETQYF
TRBJ2-5,TRBV2,TRBD2,many,TGTGCCAGCCGGCGGGAGGTCCTATACCAAGAGACCCAGTACTTC,CASRREVLYQETQYF
TRBJ1-5,TRBV28,NA,few,TGTGCCAGCAAGGGAGATGACAATCAGCCCCAGCATTTT,CASKGDDNQPQHF
TRBJ2-1,TRBV27,TRBD1,NA,TGTGCCAGCAGCCGGGACAGGGACACCTGCAATGAGCAGTTCTTC,CASSRDRDTCNEQFF
TRBJ2-4,TRBV11-2,NA,many,TGTGCCAGCAGCTTAGCAGGGAGCCTTACAGGGCCCAAAAACATTCAGTACTTC,CASSLAGSLTGPKNIQYF
TRBJ1-1,TRBV7-9,NA,many,TGTGCCAGCAGCTTAGGCCAGAAGAACACTGAAGCTTTCTTT,CASSLGQKNTEAFF
TRBJ2-1,TRBV20-1,TRBD1,many,TGCAGTGCTGACCGAGGGGACAGCGACTACAATGAGCAGTTCTTC,CSADRGDSDYNEQFF
TRBJ2-2,TRBV4-1,TRBD2,few,TGCGCCAGCAGCCCTCGTGGTAGCGGGAGTTTCCGGGAGCTGTTTTTT,CASSPRGSGSFRELFF
TRBJ2-2,TRBV12-3/TRBV12-4,NA,many,TGTGCCAGCAGCCCTGACAGACCCCTGAACACCGGGGAGCTGTTTTTT,CASSPDRPLNTGELFF
TRBJ2-2,TRBV7-8,TRBD1,NA,TGTACCAGCAGCTTAGTAGGGACAGGGAACACCGGGGAGCTGTTTTTT,CTSSLVGTGNTGELFF
TRBJ1-2,TRBV28,TRBD1,many,TGTGCCAGCAGTTCGTGGGACAGGGGAGGTGGCTACACCTTC,CASSSWDRGGGYTF
TRBJ2-5,TRBV27,NA,many,TGTGCCAGCAGTTTTCGGCTGGGGGCGCAAGAGACCCAGTACTTC,CASSFRLGAQETQYF
TRBJ2-1,TRBV20-1,NA,many,TGCAGTGCTAGGGTAGCGTGGGGGTTGGTGGAGTTCTTC,CSARVAWGLVEFF
TRBJ1-2,TRBV7-9,TRBD1,few,TGTGCCAGCAGCCGTAGTTATTTTCGGGACAGCTCGAACTATGGCTACACCTTC,CASSRSYFRDSSNYGYTF
TRBJ1-5,TRBV9,NA,many,TGTGCCAGCAGCGTAGCGGGGGGGGGGGTTAATAGCAATCAGCCCCAGCATTTT,CASSVAGGGVNSNQPQHF
TRBJ2-5,TRBV7-9,NA,NA,TGTGCCAGCAGCTTACCGATAACAGGAAACCAAGAGACCCAGTACTTC,CASSLPITGNQETQYF
TRBJ2-3,TRBV29-1,NA,few,TGCAGCGTATCGGTAGATACGCAGTATTTT,CSVSVDTQYF
TRBJ2-2,TRBV28,TRBD2,many,TGTGCCAGCAGTCAACGGAGACTAGCGGGAGAACTTACAATGTGGACCGGGGAGCTGTTTTTT,CASSQRRLAGELTMWTGELFF
TRBJ2-1,TRBV11-3,TRBD2,NA,TGTGCCAGCAGCTTGACTAGCGGGAGGAGTGAGCAGTTCTTC,CASSLTSGRSEQFF
TRBJ1-6,TRBV28,NA,many,TGTGCCAGCAGTTTATTTGGGGGGGGGTACAATTCACCCCTCCACTTT,CASSLFGGGYNSPLHF
TRBJ1-4,TRBV6-1,TRBD1,many,TGTGCCAGCAGTCCCCTCCGGACAGGAGAGGGCGAAAAACTGTTTTTT,CASSPLRTGEGEKLFF
TRBJ2-3,TRBV20-1,TRBD2,NA,TGCAGTGCTCCAGTAGCTAGCGGGAGTGTCTTGGTTAGGGATACGCAGTATTTT,CSAPVASGSVLVRDTQYF
TRBJ2-1,TRBV3-1,NA,many,TGTGCCAGCAGCCAAACCAGAGATTACAATGAGCAGTTCTTC,CASSQTRDYNEQFF
TRBJ2-4,TRBV7-9,NA,many,TGTGCCAGCAGTTCGGACCGTTTAGCCAAAAACATTCAGTACTTC,CASSSDRLAKNIQYF
TRBJ2-7,TRBV28,NA,many,TGTGCCAGCAGTTTAAACCCCCCTCCCCCCTACGAGCAGTACTTC,CASSLNPPPPYEQYF
TRBJ1-1,TRBV29-1,NA,many,TGCAGCGTAGACCGTCCCTCGGAAGCTTTCTTT,CSVDRPSEAFF
TRBJ2-3,TRBV4-1,TRBD2,NA,TGCGCCAGCAGCCAAGATTTCCTAGCGGGAGCGGGACCTAGCACAGATACGCAGTATTTT,CASSQDFLAGAGPSTDTQYF
TRBJ2-1,TRBV7-8,TRBD2,many,TGTGCCAGCAGCTTCCGGACTAGCGGGAGTGGGGAGCAGTTCTTC,CASSFRTSGSGEQFF
TRBJ1-1,TRBV28,NA,many,TGTGCCAGCAGTCAGCCCTCGGACACCTGGATGGGATCTTTCTTT,CASSQPSDTWMGSFF
TRBJ2-3,TRBV9,TRBD2,NA,TGTGCCAGCAGCGCTTGGACTAGCGGGAGCACAGATACGCAGTATTTT,CASSAWTSGSTDTQYF
TRBJ2-3,TRBV4-1,TRBD2,NA,TGCGCCAGCAGCCGCCTACCGGGACTAGAAACAGATACGCAGTATTTT,CASSRLPGLETDTQYF
TRBJ1-5,TRBV19,NA,NA,TGTGCCAGTAGTGAGTCAGGGGTGAGTAGCAATCAGCCCCAGCATTTT,CASSESGVSSNQPQHF
TRBJ1-6,TRBV9,NA,many,TGTGCCAGCAGCGTAGGGATTTCGGGAGAATGGTATTCACCCCTCCACTTT,CASSVGISGEWYSPLHF
TRBJ1-1,TRBV12-3/TRBV12-4,NA,many,TGTGCCAGCGCGTCCCCCACTGAAGCTTTCTTT,CASASPTEAFF
TRBJ2-1,TRBV7-3,TRBD2,many,TGTGCCAGCAGCCTCGCCACCGGGACTAGCGGGAGTCTAAATGAGCAGTTCTTC,CASSLATGTSGSLNEQFF
TRBJ2-1,TRBV25-1,NA,many,TGTGCCAGCAGTGAACCGCAGTACACTCTGGATGAGCAGTTCTTC,CASSEPQYTLDEQFF
TRBJ2-5,TRBV20-1,TRBD2,many,TGCAGTGCTAGGGGGACTAGCGGATCCCAAGAGACCCAGTACTTC,CSARGTSGSQETQYF
TRBJ2-7,TRBV20-1,TRBD1,many,TGCAGTGCCGGAGAAAGGACAGGTTCCCGTTACGAGCAGTACTTC,CSAGERTGSRYEQYF
TRBJ1-2,TRBV5-1,TRBD1,many,TGCGCCAGCAGCGACAGGGGTAATTCCCATGGCTACACCTTC,CASSDRGNSHGYTF
TRBJ1-4,TRBV12-3/TRBV12-4,NA,many,TGTGCCAGCAGTTTCCGGACCAGGGGTGAAAAACTGTTTTTT,CASSFRTRGEKLFF
TRBJ2-7,TRBV7-9,NA,many,TGTGCCAGCAGCTTAGTGGCGGGCGAGCAGTACTTC,CASSLVAGEQYF
TRBJ2-1,TRBV29-1,NA,many,TGCAGCGTTGAGACTAGTAGTAGGGGTGAGCAGTTCTTC,CSVETSSRGEQFF
TRBJ2-1,TRBV7-9,NA,NA,TGTGCCAGCAGCTTAAATGGGGCAGGGGAGGGTGAGCAGTTCTTC,CASSLNGAGEGEQFF